The 18 T cell receptor beta chains in this list originate from one sample, sequenced in a study of blood T cells in healthy people across ages. For the second PCR, which ran for roughly 6 to 12 cycles, a sample-barcoded 5' primer and a J-beta primer mix were used. TCRdb independently ran MiXCR on the 5' RACE reads; one entry per CDR3 protein. The profile shows over 500,000 distinct CDR3 sequences, 52% of them singletons. What was sequenced was blood. Every receptor here comes from a woman older than 75 in good health.

The chain links TRBV20-1 to TRBJ1-2, with TRBD1 identical over 9 bases. Per the germline V gene, CDR1 is DFQATT and CDR2 is SNEGSKA (reference sequence). With 1 base clipped from V and 8 bases from J, the junction kept 8 bases outside the gene matches. This CDR3 contains 14 residues. CDR3 DNA sequence: TGCAGTGCTAGAGCCACAGGGGGCCTGGGGGGCTACACCTTC. This sequence encodes CSARATGGLGGYTF.

This clonotype has only a few counts. The gene calls are TRBV18 and TRBJ2-7, with TRBD1 matching 8 bases. The CDR3 covers 15 residues. Germline CDR1 is KGHSH and CDR2 is LQKENI. V shed 4 bases and J 7 bases; nucleotides not matched to a gene: 12. CDR3 DNA sequence: TGTGCCAGCTCACTTCCGGGACAGGCCCAAGGGGAGCAGTACTTC. This gives the protein CASSLPGQAQGEQYF.

The chain uses TRBV6-1 and TRBJ1-5, with 7 bases aligning to TRBD1. V shed 6 bases and J 1 base; nucleotides not matched to a gene: 6. Germline-derived CDR1 and CDR2 are MNHNS and SASEGT. The CDR3 loop spans 15 amino acids. The CDR3 bases are TGTGCCAGCAGCACGACAGGGTTCAGCAATCAGCCCCAGCATTTT. This sequence encodes CASSTTGFSNQPQHF.

The chain joins TRBV14 to TRBJ2-1, with TRBD2 identical over 10 bases. Germline V gene lookup returns CDR1 SGHDN and CDR2 FVKESK. The junction had 2 bases not matched to a gene; V was cut back by 6 bases and J by 3 bases. This CDR3 has 14 amino acids. This chain's CDR3 is CASRASGSYNEQFF. The DNA for the CDR3 is TGTGCCAGCAGAGCTAGCGGGAGCTACAATGAGCAGTTCTTC.

This clonotype was detected only a few times. The chain uses TRBV6-2 or TRBV6-3 and TRBJ2-1; a possible D gene is TRBD1 (6 bases). Germline CDR1 and CDR2: MNHEY and SVGEGT. This CDR3 contains 17 residues. Trimming took 0 bases from V and 5 from J, leaving 17 bases between them. CDR3 in DNA: TGTGCCAGCAGTTACTCCTCCTGGGGGACACGAGACAATGAGCAGTTCTTC. Translating it yields CASSYSSWGTRDNEQFF.

Comments on this clonotype: A much larger clone sits a single nucleotide away, making a read error possible. The gene calls are TRBV29-1 and TRBJ2-1; a possible D gene is TRBD2 (6 bases). The J call could be wrong; TRBJ2-7 is a better fit for the DNA end. This CDR3 has 16 amino acids. Per germline, CDR1 SQVTM and CDR2 ANQGSEA. This CDR3 reads CSFAHFGGESYNEQYF. Here the CDR3 DNA reads TGCAGCTTCGCTCATTTCGGGGGAGAATCCTACAATGAGCAGTACTTC.

V usage is TRBV7-9 and J usage is TRBJ2-5; 8 bases map to TRBD1. With the DNA end fitting TRBJ2-7 better, the J assignment may be wrong. CDR3 size: 13 residues. The germline V gene has CDR1 SEHNR and CDR2 FQNEAQ (reference sequence). The CDR3 DNA sequence: TGTGCCGCCGCAGGAGACAGGGGCCACGAGCAGTACTTC. Protein: CAAAGDRGHEQYF.

The V gene is TRBV3-1, the J gene TRBJ1-1; D is ambiguous. V was shortened by 0 bases and J by 0 bases, with 5 bases between the two germline ends. The CDR3 totals 14 residues. Germline CDR1 LGHDT, CDR2 YNNKEL (reference sequence). CDR3 loop: CASSQDGMNTEAFF. CDR3 nucleotides: TGTGCCAGCAGCCAAGACGGTATGAACACTGAAGCTTTCTTT. Full variable domain (rest looked up from reference TRBV3-1 and TRBJ1-1): DTAVSQTPKYLVTQMGNDKSIKCEQNLGHDTMYWYKQDSKKFLKIMFSYNNKELIINETVPNRFSPKSPDKAHLNLHINSLELGDSAVYFCASSQDGMNTEAFFGQGTRLTVV.

This clonotype came up a few times. At one end, the junction sequence differs from germline, possibly due to a read error. The V and J genes are TRBV24-1 and TRBJ2-5, with D possibly being TRBD1 (5 bases). Looked up from germline, CDR1 is KGHDR and CDR2 is SFDVKD. CDR3 length equals 14 residues. This CDR3 reads CAASGSKGQETQYF. CDR3 nucleotides: TGTGCCGCCAGTGGGTCCAAGGGGCAAGAGACCCAGTACTTC.

This clonotype has ten or more counts. The chain recombines TRBV24-1 with TRBJ2-7; 13 nucleotides align to TRBD2. CDR1 and CDR2 (germline): KGHDR, SFDVKD. The CDR3 runs to 17 residues. V shed 4 bases and J 2 bases; nucleotides not matched to a gene: 7. CDR3 nucleotide sequence: TGTGCCACCAGTGACTCTAGACTAGCGGGAGGCCCCTACGAGCAGTACTTC. Its translation is CATSDSRLAGGPYEQYF.

The chain links TRBV5-1 to TRBJ2-4; 14 bases agree with TRBD2. The CDR3 totals 15 residues. Looked up from germline, CDR1 is SGHRS and CDR2 is YFSETQ. After removal of 4 bases from V and 7 bases from J, the junction contained 4 bases not matched to a gene. The CDR3, as DNA: TGCGCCAGCAGCCCACGGACTAGCGGGGGGAACATTCAGTACTTC. Its protein product is CASSPRTSGGNIQYF.

The chain recombines TRBV5-1 with TRBJ2-6, with D perhaps matching TRBD1 (5 bases). The CDR3 covers 18 residues. The V gene lost 4 bases and the J gene lost 0 bases, with 17 bases spanning the gap. The V gene's germline CDR1 is SGHRS and CDR2 YFSETQ. CDR3 residues: CASSQGAASSSGANVLTF. CDR3 coding DNA: TGCGCCAGCAGCCAAGGGGCGGCTTCCTCCTCTGGGGCCAACGTCCTGACTTTC.

The sample holds many counts of this clonotype. This chain uses TRBV25-1 with TRBJ2-7, with D tentatively TRBD1 (6 bases). V lost 6 bases, J lost 5 bases, and 23 bases lay in between. The CDR3 has 16 residues. Germline CDR1 MGHDK, CDR2 SYGVNS. CDR3 in DNA: TGTGCCAGCAGGCGGACAGAACCCCTTCGGATAGACGAGCAGTACTTC. This gives the protein CASRRTEPLRIDEQYF.

On this clonotype itself: Here the CDR3 omits its conserved ending phenylalanine or tryptophan, so a read error is the likely source. The chain combines TRBV6-5 with TRBJ2-3; no definite D call. Germline V lookup: CDR1 MNHEY, CDR2 SVGAGI. This CDR3 spans 15 amino acids. Trimming removed 6 bases from V and 2 bases from J, with 15 bases in between. The CDR3 protein is CASSHHADDTDTQYL. CDR3 nucleotides: TGTGCCAGCAGCCACCATGCTGACGACACAGATACGCAGTATCTT.

This clonotype was counted at least ten times. CDR3 loop: CASSLEAVYNEQFF. The DNA for the CDR3 is TGTGCCAGCAGCTTAGAGGCGGTTTACAATGAGCAGTTCTTC. This rearrangement joins TRBV7-2 to TRBJ2-1, with no clear D. There are 14 residues in the CDR3. CDR1 and CDR2 from the germline V gene are SGHTA and FQGNSA. V gave up 1 base and J gave up 4 bases, with 8 bases separating them.

This clonotype was detected a few times. The chain joins TRBV7-9 to TRBJ1-1; possible D gene TRBD1, 5 bases. The CDR3 consists of 13 residues. V lost 5 bases to trimming and J lost 10 bases, with 17 bases between them. CDR1 is SEHNR and CDR2 is FQNEAQ in the germline V gene (reference sequence). The CDR3 reads CASSPDSLVGAFF. In DNA form, the CDR3 reads TGTGCCAGCAGCCCCGACAGTCTCGTTGGAGCTTTCTTT.

In this sample, this clonotype turned up a few times. This chain connects TRBV30 to TRBJ2-7, with D perhaps matching TRBD2 (5 bases). This CDR3 is built from 15 residues. From germline, CDR1 is GTSNPN and CDR2 SVGIG (reference sequence). V gave up 5 bases and J gave up 3 bases, with 20 bases separating them. The CDR3 protein is CAWGRPTTVNYEQYF. CDR3 DNA sequence: TGTGCCTGGGGTCGCCCGACTACAGTAAACTACGAGCAGTACTTC.

Only a few counts were recorded for this clonotype. The chain combines TRBV27 with TRBJ2-7; possibly TRBD2 for D (7 bases). The CDR3 totals 13 residues. V shed 5 bases and J shed 6 bases, with 14 bases lying between them. CDR1 MNHEY and CDR2 SMNVEV come from the germline V gene (reference sequence). The CDR3 sequence is CASSVEGGGEQYF. The CDR3 region has the DNA TGTGCCAGCAGTGTTGAGGGAGGGGGCGAGCAGTACTTC.